This T cell receptor beta chain was sequenced during a study of shared clonotypes between healthy human individuals. As to this clone: Antigen unknown.

The CDR3 spans 16 residues. In germline, CDR1 is SGHAT, CDR2 FQNNGV. Trimming pared 5 bases from V and 1 base from J, leaving 17 bases between. Overall study findings and caveats: Between a few donors, naive CD4 clonotypes were shared at a level of about 5%.

Everyone who donated was a Caucasian adult who lived in Nashville, Tennessee. Splitting the CD4+ cells yielded a CD45RA+ naive subset and a CD45RA-negative memory subset. Replicate sorted-subset PCRs were loaded with about 0.2 ug DNA, 31,000 or so T cell genomes. TCRdb keeps only in-frame clones here, not all; method: immunoSEQ multiplex PCR. The table lists some 1.5 million clones, around 95% of them singletons. This TCR was sampled from a man aged 30 to 39 in good health. The rearrangement uses TRBV11-2 and TRBJ2-5; D may match TRBD1 or TRBD2 (6 bases each). The sequencing input was naive CD4+ T cells sorted from blood. Sample subset: CD45RA+ positively selected. The CDR3 coding sequence is TGTGCCAGCAGCCCCCGCGTCGGGGGCGGCCAAGAGACCCAGTACTTC. The encoded protein is CASSPRVGGGQETQYF.